The text below deals with one T cell receptor (beta chain). Its recognized antigen is unknown. The sample holds no much larger clone one base away, and base qualities are not on file. The trial excluded patients who had a history of autoimmune disease or who were on systemic immunosuppression. Peripheral blood for TCR sequencing was drawn from every dose cohort at baseline, at cycle 4 day 1 and at cycle 7 day 1. Samples were obtained from an open-label, multicenter, first-in-human phase I dose-escalation trial of ivuxolimab. Adults with locally advanced or metastatic head and neck squamous cell, hepatocellular, melanoma or renal cell carcinoma were enrolled in the trial. Before TCR sequencing, CD4+ T cells and CD8+ T cells from peripheral blood were sorted into separate populations. To sequence the TCRbeta CDR3 region, genomic DNA was isolated from the sorted cells. The immunoSEQ Assay was used for sequencing of TCRbeta CDR3 regions. In its TCRdb copy, this immuneACCESS table keeps in-frame sequences only and misses some clones. Where compared with another copy, unresolved V genes explain less than half of these, and the others have no known cause. In all, the sample holds fewer than 80,000 clones, and around 85% of those were seen once. Jointly, the top ten make up about 6.3% of the sample.

This specimen belongs to a study of OX40 agonist ivuxolimab in advanced cancers. At the level of the whole study: Ivuxolimab was a fully human IgG2 agonistic monoclonal antibody targeting the costimulatory receptor OX40 (CD134). Intravenous ivuxolimab was administered to patients every 2 weeks at six dose levels: 0.01, 0.1, 0.3, 1.5, 3 and 10 mg/kg. Among the roughly 50 dose-escalation patients, 19 had hepatocellular carcinoma, around 15 melanoma, 9 renal cell carcinoma and 9 head and neck cancer. A male proportion of roughly 80% and a mean age of 60 years, ranging from roughly 23 to 80, were recorded for the dose-escalation cohort. Prior anti-PD-1, anti-PD-L1 or anti-CTLA-4 therapy was permitted, and 30% to 50% of dose-escalation patients had received checkpoint inhibitors. Partial responses occurred in three dose-escalation patients: two with cutaneous melanoma and one with hepatocellular carcinoma. The purpose of peripheral TCRbeta sequencing was to test whether ivuxolimab changed TCR sequence diversity and led to clonal T-cell expansion. The paper covers the monotherapy dose-escalation part of the phase I ivuxolimab trial, which included N = 52 patients. The investigation overall reported the following: After ivuxolimab, more expanded clones were found on average in CD8+ T cells than in CD4+ T cells. At doses of 0.1 to 3.0 mg/kg, clonal expansion of both CD4+ and CD8+ blood T cells was observed from baseline to week 6. The antigen specificity of the clonally expanded peripheral T cells was not determined. Low levels of normalized T-cell clonal expansion were also seen in some patients who did not respond. Partial responders in the 0.1-3.0 mg/kg groups had among the lowest normalized peripheral clonal expansion, especially among CD8+ T cells.

Per the germline V gene, SGHTA is the CDR1 and FQGNSA is the CDR2. Trimming takes 3 bases off V and 2 bases off J; junction bases not matched to a gene: 2. The CDR3 goes from the cysteine to the phenylalanine over 15 residues. Just the 45-base CDR3 DNA is kept, in frame starting at base 1. The TCR sequence derives from an adult with an advanced solid tumor such as melanoma, head and neck, liver or kidney cancer. The input for sequencing was CD4+ or CD8+ T cells sorted from blood, taken in a trial of the OX40 agonist ivuxolimab. The chain is encoded by TRBV7-2 joined to TRBJ2-1, with 9 bases aligning to TRBD2. The CDR3 reads CASSFSGGPYNEQFF. The sequenced DNA: TGTGCCAGCAGCTTTAGCGGGGGACCCTACAATGAGCAGTTCTTC.